A selection of T cell receptor beta chains follows, all from one sample in a study of blood T cells in healthy people across ages. TCRdb recomputed calls from the 5' RACE reads with MiXCR, one row per CDR3 protein. The sample lists almost 1 million distinct CDR3 sequences; roughly 47% were seen once. The specimen was blood. Receptors were obtained from a woman aged 55-75 years in good health. Both conserved end residues are part of each CDR3. The D gene is left open where the match is weak. Clone size is shown for a subset of rows, as once, few, many or a class of expanded clone.

NA NA TRBJ2-7 TRBV7-9 TGTGCCAGCAGCTTAGTTCAAGAGCAGTACTTC CASSLVQEQYF
NA NA TRBJ1-1 TRBV11-2 TGTGCCACAACTTGGGCTTCCCACACTGAAGCTTTCTTT CATTWASHTEAFF
NA few TRBJ2-5 TRBV6-2/TRBV6-3 TGTGCCAGCAGTTACTCCAGGGAGTCGAGTAGGAAGACCCAGTACTTC CASSYSRESSRKTQYF
NA once TRBJ2-7 TRBV3-1 TGTGCCAGTGGCGGGGCCGGGACCTACGAGCAGTACTTC CASGGAGTYEQYF
NA few TRBJ2-1 TRBV9 TGTGCCAGCAGCGTGGATCGGGGCCGGACCCTTGAGCAGTTCTTC CASSVDRGRTLEQFF
NA NA TRBJ1-1 TRBV4-2 TGTGCCAGCAGCCAGGAAAAAGACTTCATGGGTACTGAAGCTTTCTTT CASSQEKDFMGTEAFF
NA NA TRBJ1-2 TRBV28 TGTGCCAGCACCCCAACCGGGGCAGGCTATCGGCATGGCTACACCTTC CASTPTGAGYRHGYTF
NA NA TRBJ2-7 TRBV20-1 TGCAGTGCTGTCAGGGGGGGCACCCCCGAGCAGTACTTC CSAVRGGTPEQYF
NA NA TRBJ1-2 TRBV5-1 TGCGCCAGCAGCTTGACGAGGAATGGCTACACCTTC CASSLTRNGYTF
TRBD2 NA TRBJ2-7 TRBV4-2 TGTGCCAGCAGCCAAACTAGCGGGAGGGCCGCCGAGCAGTACTTC CASSQTSGRAAEQYF
NA NA TRBJ2-3 TRBV27 TGTGCCAGCAGTTTATCGTCCGTCACAGATACGCAGTATTTT CASSLSSVTDTQYF
NA few TRBJ2-7 TRBV7-9 TGTGCCAGCAGCTATGGGGTTTCCTACGAGCAGTACTTC CASSYGVSYEQYF
TRBD2 NA TRBJ2-7 TRBV5-6 TGTGCCAGCAGCTTGCCCGTTAGCGGGGGTTACAATGAGCAGTACTTC CASSLPVSGGYNEQYF
TRBD1 few TRBJ2-3 TRBV4-1 TGCGCCAGCAGCCTCCGGGACAGTAACACAGATACGCAGTATTTT CASSLRDSNTDTQYF
NA few TRBJ2-7 TRBV3-1 TGTGCCAGCAGCCAAGATAGGACGTGGGGCGAGCAGTACTTC CASSQDRTWGEQYF
TRBD2 few TRBJ2-3 TRBV4-1 TGCGCCAGCAGCCAAGATCCCCTAGCGGGACGCACAGATACGCAGTATTTT CASSQDPLAGRTDTQYF
TRBD2 few TRBJ2-7 TRBV6-1 TGTGCCAGTAGTGATGCGACTAGCGGGAGCTACGAGCAGTACTTC CASSDATSGSYEQYF